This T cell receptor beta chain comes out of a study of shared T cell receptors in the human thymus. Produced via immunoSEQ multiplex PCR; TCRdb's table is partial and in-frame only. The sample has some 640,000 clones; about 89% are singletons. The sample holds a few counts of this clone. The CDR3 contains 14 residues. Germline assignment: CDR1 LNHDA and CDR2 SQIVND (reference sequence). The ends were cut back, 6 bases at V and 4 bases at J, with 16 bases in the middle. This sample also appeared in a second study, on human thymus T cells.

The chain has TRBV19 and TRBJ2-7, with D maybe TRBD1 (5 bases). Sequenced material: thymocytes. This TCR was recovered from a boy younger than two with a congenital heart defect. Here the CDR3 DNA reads TGTGCCAGTAGCCTTCGAGACAGATTATACGAGCAGTACTTC. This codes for CASSLRDRLYEQYF.